The rows below give T cell receptor beta chains drawn from one sample of a study of T cells in Graves' hyperthyroidism and ophthalmopathy. MiXCR, run by TCRdb on the multiplex PCR reads, gives a single entry per CDR3 protein. In the table there are about 290,000 distinct CDR3 sequences, about an eighth of which are singletons. The sample consisted of blood. The origin of the receptors is a woman aged 25 to 45 with Graves' hyperthyroidism that later progressed to Graves' ophthalmopathy. Each CDR3 is given with its conserved first and last residue. The order of the fields is CDR3 protein, CDR3 DNA, V gene, J gene, CDR3 length, clone size, D gene. D genes are given only for firm matches. Rows give clone size only sometimes, using once, few, many, or a class for an expanded clone.

cdr3_aa: CASSVRKYEQYF; cdr3_nt: TGTGCCAGCAGTGTAAGGAAATACGAGCAGTACTTC; v_call: TRBV6-4; j_call: TRBJ2-7; cdr3_length: 12; clone_size: NA; d_call: NA
cdr3_aa: CASKGIPSSYEQYF; cdr3_nt: TGTGCCAGTAAAGGTATACCGAGCTCCTACGAGCAGTACTTC; v_call: TRBV19; j_call: TRBJ2-7; cdr3_length: 14; clone_size: NA; d_call: NA
cdr3_aa: CASKGFMAVWSTDTQYF; cdr3_nt: TGTGCCAGCAAGGGGTTTATGGCGGTTTGGTCCACAGATACGCAGTATTTT; v_call: TRBV6-1; j_call: TRBJ2-3; cdr3_length: 17; clone_size: many; d_call: NA
cdr3_aa: CASSLKEVGSYEQYF; cdr3_nt: TGTGCCAGCAGTTTAAAGGAGGTAGGCTCCTACGAGCAGTACTTC; v_call: TRBV12-3/TRBV12-4; j_call: TRBJ2-7; cdr3_length: 15; clone_size: many; d_call: NA
cdr3_aa: CASKDSQTWYGYTF; cdr3_nt: TGTGCCAGCAAGGACAGTCAGACCTGGTATGGCTACACCTTC; v_call: TRBV6-1; j_call: TRBJ1-2; cdr3_length: 14; clone_size: few; d_call: NA
cdr3_aa: CANSLVQYAGGELFF; cdr3_nt: TGCGCCAACAGCTTGGTCCAGTACGCCGGCGGGGAGCTGTTTTTT; v_call: TRBV5-1; j_call: TRBJ2-2; cdr3_length: 15; clone_size: few; d_call: NA
cdr3_aa: CASSIGVGRSDTQYF; cdr3_nt: TGTGCCAGTAGTATTGGGGTCGGGCGTTCGGATACGCAGTATTTT; v_call: TRBV19; j_call: TRBJ2-3; cdr3_length: 15; clone_size: few; d_call: NA
cdr3_aa: CATSIHTGVGEQYF; cdr3_nt: TGTGCCACCAGCATTCACACAGGGGTCGGCGAGCAGTACTTC; v_call: TRBV15; j_call: TRBJ2-7; cdr3_length: 14; clone_size: many; d_call: TRBD1
cdr3_aa: CASRGDSEAFF; cdr3_nt: TGTGCCAGCAGAGGGGACAGTGAAGCTTTCTTT; v_call: TRBV6-1; j_call: TRBJ1-1; cdr3_length: 11; clone_size: many; d_call: TRBD1
cdr3_aa: CAMSPGTGELFF; cdr3_nt: TGTGCCATGTCCCCAGGCACCGGGGAGCTGTTTTTT; v_call: TRBV10-3; j_call: TRBJ2-2; cdr3_length: 12; clone_size: NA; d_call: NA
cdr3_aa: CASRGGIADTQYF; cdr3_nt: TGTGCCAGCAGAGGGGGCATCGCAGATACGCAGTATTTT; v_call: TRBV7-9; j_call: TRBJ2-3; cdr3_length: 13; clone_size: many; d_call: TRBD1
cdr3_aa: CASTVASGYEQYF; cdr3_nt: TGTGCCAGCACGGTAGCATCAGGCTACGAGCAGTACTTC; v_call: TRBV28; j_call: TRBJ2-7; cdr3_length: 13; clone_size: many; d_call: NA
cdr3_aa: CASRGLEVPYEQYF; cdr3_nt: TGTGCCAGCAGAGGACTAGAGGTCCCCTACGAGCAGTACTTC; v_call: TRBV28; j_call: TRBJ2-7; cdr3_length: 14; clone_size: many; d_call: TRBD2
cdr3_aa: CASTNRDQETQYF; cdr3_nt: TGTGCCAGCACCAACAGGGACCAAGAGACCCAGTACTTC; v_call: TRBV6-2/TRBV6-3; j_call: TRBJ2-5; cdr3_length: 13; clone_size: many; d_call: NA
cdr3_aa: CASSQERDPYNEQFF; cdr3_nt: TGTGCCAGCAGCCAGGAGCGGGACCCCTACAATGAGCAGTTCTTC; v_call: TRBV4-2; j_call: TRBJ2-1; cdr3_length: 15; clone_size: few; d_call: TRBD2
cdr3_aa: CASRTDGPQNTQYF; cdr3_nt: TGTGCCAGCAGAACTGACGGCCCCCAGAACACGCAGTATTTT; v_call: TRBV6-2/TRBV6-3; j_call: TRBJ2-3; cdr3_length: 14; clone_size: many; d_call: NA
cdr3_aa: CASSNDRGRMNTEAFF; cdr3_nt: TGTGCCAGTAGTAACGACAGGGGGCGGATGAACACTGAAGCTTTCTTT; v_call: TRBV19; j_call: TRBJ1-1; cdr3_length: 16; clone_size: many; d_call: TRBD1
cdr3_aa: CASSFRTGGQTQYF; cdr3_nt: TGTGCCAGCAGTTTCAGGACAGGGGGACAGACCCAGTACTTC; v_call: TRBV12-3/TRBV12-4; j_call: TRBJ2-5; cdr3_length: 14; clone_size: many; d_call: TRBD1
cdr3_aa: CASSPYGGADTQYF; cdr3_nt: TGTGCCAGCAGCCCTTACGGGGGAGCGGATACGCAGTATTTT; v_call: TRBV7-2; j_call: TRBJ2-3; cdr3_length: 14; clone_size: many; d_call: NA